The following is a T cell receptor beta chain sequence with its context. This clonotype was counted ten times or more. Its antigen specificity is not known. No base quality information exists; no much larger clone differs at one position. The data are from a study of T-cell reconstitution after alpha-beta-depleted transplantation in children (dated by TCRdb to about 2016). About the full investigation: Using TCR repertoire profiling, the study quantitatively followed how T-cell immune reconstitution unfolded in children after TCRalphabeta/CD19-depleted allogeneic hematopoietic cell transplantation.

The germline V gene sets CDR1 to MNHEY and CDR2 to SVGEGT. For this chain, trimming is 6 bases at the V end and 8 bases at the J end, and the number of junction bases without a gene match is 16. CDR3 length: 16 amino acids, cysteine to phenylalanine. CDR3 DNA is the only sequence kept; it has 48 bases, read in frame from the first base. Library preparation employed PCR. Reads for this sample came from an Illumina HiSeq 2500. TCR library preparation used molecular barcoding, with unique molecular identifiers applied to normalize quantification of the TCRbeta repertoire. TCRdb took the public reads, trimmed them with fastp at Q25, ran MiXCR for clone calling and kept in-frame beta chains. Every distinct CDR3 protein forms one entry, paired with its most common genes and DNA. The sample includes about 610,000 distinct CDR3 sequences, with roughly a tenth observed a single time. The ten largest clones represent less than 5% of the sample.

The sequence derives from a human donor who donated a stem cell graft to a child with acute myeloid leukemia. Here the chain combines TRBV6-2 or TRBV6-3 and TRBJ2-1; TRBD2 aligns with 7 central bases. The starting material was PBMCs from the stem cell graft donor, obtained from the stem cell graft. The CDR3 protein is CASSYPGSLRGDEQFF. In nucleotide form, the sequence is TGTGCCAGCAGCTACCCCGGGAGCCTCCGGGGGGATGAGCAGTTCTTC.